The 5 T cell receptor beta chains presented below share a single source sample, sequenced in a study of siplizumab effects on memory and regulatory T cells. TCRdb's copy holds only in-frame clones and misses some; the assay was immunoSEQ multiplex PCR. The sample records approximately 40,000 clones, about 89% being singletons. Material for sequencing was naive CD4+ T cells sorted from blood. The receptor source for this set is a human donor in good health.

V usage is TRBV28 and J usage is TRBJ2-5; 13 bases match TRBD2. J lost 4 bases, V lost 5 bases, and 10 bases had no gene match. The germline V gene encodes CDR1 MDHEN and CDR2 SYDVKM. This CDR3 has 17 residues. CDR3 residues: CASSPLLGLAGLETQYF. CDR3 in DNA: TGTGCCAGCAGTCCGTTACTGGGACTAGCGGGATTAGAGACCCAGTACTTC.

The chain combines TRBV18 with TRBJ1-4; no firm D call. This CDR3 region has 16 residues. Trimming took off 2 bases at V and 0 bases at J, with 10 bases between the two ends. Per the germline V gene, CDR1 is KGHSH and CDR2 is LQKENI. The CDR3 bases are TGTGCCAGCTCACCAGGGAGCCGCGCAACTAATGAAAAACTGTTTTTT. Its protein product is CASSPGSRATNEKLFF.

J is TRBJ2-5 and V is TRBV5-1; no clear D. V was pared by 0 bases and J by 2 bases, with 2 bases between. Per germline, CDR1 SGHRS and CDR2 YFSETQ. The length of the CDR3 is 12 residues. The CDR3 nucleotides are TGCGCCAGCAGCTTGGCGCAAGAGACCCAGTACTTC. Protein product: CASSLAQETQYF.

The chain links TRBV28 to TRBJ2-7; perhaps TRBD1 as D (6 bases). The CDR3 spans 15 residues. The germline V gene has CDR1 MDHEN and CDR2 SYDVKM. The V end lost 2 bases, the J end lost 0 bases, and 11 bases lay between the germline ends. CDR3 sequence reads: CASSLVQGRSYEQYF. As DNA, the CDR3 is TGTGCCAGCAGTTTAGTACAGGGTCGCTCCTACGAGCAGTACTTC.

The chain uses TRBV29-1 and TRBJ1-2, with D possibly matching TRBD1 (5 bases). The V end lost 2 bases, the J end lost 4 bases, and 8 bases lay between the germline ends. This CDR3 has 12 residues. CDR1 and CDR2 (germline): SQVTM, ANQGSEA. The CDR3 protein is CSVERGSYGYTF. CDR3 in DNA: TGCAGCGTTGAACGGGGGAGCTATGGCTACACCTTC. The full variable domain, with the rest looked up from reference TRBV29-1 and TRBJ1-2, is SAVISQKPSRDICQRGTSLTIQCQVDSQVTMMFWYRQQPGQSLTLIATANQGSEATYESGFVIDKFPISRPNLTFSTLTVSNMSPEDSSIYLCSVERGSYGYTFGSGTRLTVV.